This T cell receptor beta chain was recovered during a study of T cells in Graves' hyperthyroidism and ophthalmopathy. Across 18 months, stable Graves' hyperthyroidism was marked by no progression to ophthalmopathy. Uncontrolled infection, other autoimmune disease, pregnancy or lactation disqualified patients from enrolment. This clonotype was seen at least ten times. The antigen is not known. Trimming at V came to 5 bases and at J to 7 bases, leaving 18 bases not matched to a gene. The CDR3 consists of 19 residues. The germline V gene has CDR1 LNHDA and CDR2 SQIVND (reference sequence). Study results and caveats: Within blood appeared most thyroid clonotypes that had expanded above 0.001.

RNA transcripts were the template for amplifying TCR beta CDR3 regions. Using the HTBI primer set, a first-round RT-PCR was run on the TCR CDR3. TCRdb re-called the multiplex PCR reads with MiXCR, one entry per CDR3 protein. The repertoire includes about 100,000 distinct CDR3 sequences, roughly 15% of them detected once, and 42% sits in the top ten. The source material was blood. The chain links TRBV19 to TRBJ2-1, with 12 bases identical to TRBD2. This clonotype was obtained from a woman aged 45-65 years with Graves' hyperthyroidism. The chain's CDR3 is CASSVVLAGGSRVRNEQFF. The CDR3 DNA reads as TGTGCCAGTAGTGTCGTACTAGCGGGAGGATCTCGGGTTCGGAATGAGCAGTTCTTC.